One and the same sample provided the 15 T cell receptor beta chains below, sequenced in a study of blood T cell repertoires in COVID-19. Repertoires were generated with immunoSEQ multiplex PCR, while TCRdb's copy carries only in-frame clones and drops some. The table shows 180,000 or so clones, with over 75% occurring only once. The sample was PBMCs or T cells enriched from blood (not recorded which). The receptors shown here come from a man between 50 and 59 years old who had recovered from COVID-19.

This clone showed up just once. The chain recombines TRBV20-1 with TRBJ2-5, with D tentatively TRBD1 (6 bases). The V and J ends lost 6 bases and 9 bases respectively, with 11 bases between them. Germline V gene lookup returns CDR1 DFQATT and CDR2 SNEGSKA (reference sequence). The CDR3 contains 10 residues. CDR3 in amino acids: CSAPAGAQYF. As DNA, the CDR3 is TGCAGTGCCCCGGCAGGGGCCCAGTACTTC.

The J gene is TRBJ1-3, the V gene TRBV30; D is uncertain. The CDR3 length is 14 residues. Trimming pared 2 bases from V and 0 bases from J, leaving 8 bases between. The germline CDR1 and CDR2 sequences are GTSNPN and SVGIG (reference sequence). CDR3 in amino acids: CAWSPVFSGNTIYF. CDR3 DNA sequence: TGTGCCTGGAGTCCAGTTTTCTCTGGAAACACCATATATTTT.

This chain connects TRBV12-3 or TRBV12-4 to TRBJ2-1; the D gene is possibly TRBD1 (6 bases). V was shortened by 4 bases and J by 6 bases, with 10 bases between the two germline ends. This CDR3 is 13 amino acids long. This chain's CDR3 is CASSSDSSNEQFF. CDR3 DNA: TGTGCCAGCAGTTCGGACAGCTCCAATGAGCAGTTCTTC.

This CDR3 reads CASSLGSGQGSIHEQFF. In nucleotides, the CDR3 is TGTGCCAGCAGCTTAGGGTCGGGACAGGGTTCTATCCATGAGCAGTTCTTC. The chain employs TRBV7-9 and TRBJ2-1, with 9 bases fitting TRBD1. After removal of 1 base from V and 8 bases from J, the junction contained 12 bases not matched to a gene. Germline CDR1 and CDR2: SEHNR and FQNEAQ (reference sequence). The CDR3 has 17 residues.

The chain recombines TRBV30 with TRBJ2-5, with D perhaps TRBD2 (6 bases). Trimming pared 0 bases from V and 5 bases from J, leaving 19 bases between. The CDR3 totals 16 residues. Germline loops: CDR1 GTSNPN, CDR2 SVGIG (reference sequence). In DNA form, the CDR3 reads TGTGCCTGGAGTGTATCCGCGGGGTCACGACGGGAGACCCAGTACTTC. Its translation is CAWSVSAGSRRETQYF.

The chain carries TRBV5-3 and TRBJ1-5; D remains unclear. TRBV5-3 is recorded as an ORF, its role being uncertain. Trimming left V 2 bases short and J 8 bases short, with 14 bases between. There are 14 residues in the CDR3. The CDR3 bases are TGTGCCAGAAGCTTCGGACCGAGGGAAAAGCCCCAGCATTTT. It specifies CARSFGPREKPQHF.

CDR3: CASSEWAGHKNIQYF. The CDR3 nucleotides are TGCGCCAGCAGTGAATGGGCAGGGCACAAAAACATTCAGTACTTC. The chain recombines TRBV10-2 with TRBJ2-4, with D tentatively TRBD1 (5 bases). Germline lookup yields CDR1 WSHSY and CDR2 SAAADI. The germline V and J ends were trimmed by 3 bases and 3 bases, with 12 bases remaining between them. CDR3 length: 15 residues.

This chain's CDR3 is CASSMQGEQPQHF. In DNA form, the CDR3 reads TGTGCCAGTAGTATGCAAGGGGAACAGCCCCAGCATTTT. J is TRBJ1-5 and V is TRBV19; a possible D gene is TRBD1 (5 bases). This CDR3 region has 13 residues. Per the germline V gene, CDR1 is LNHDA and CDR2 is SQIVND (reference sequence). Deletions cut 3 bases from V and 7 bases from J, with 10 bases between.

The chain uses TRBV28 and TRBJ2-7, with D maybe TRBD1 (5 bases). Germline V lookup: CDR1 MDHEN, CDR2 SYDVKM. The CDR3 is 14 residues long. The V gene lost 10 bases and the J gene lost 1 base, with 17 bases spanning the gap. The CDR3 protein is CATLSPGLSYEQYF. The CDR3 DNA reads as TGTGCCACCCTAAGCCCAGGGTTATCCTACGAGCAGTACTTC.

V is TRBV9 and J is TRBJ2-7; 7 nucleotides align to TRBD2. The CDR3 sequence is 14 residues long. V trimming: 4 bases; J trimming: 3 bases; junction bases outside the gene matches: 7. Looked up from germline, CDR1 is SGDLS and CDR2 is YYNGEE. CDR3 nucleotide sequence: TGTGCCAGCAGCAAAAGCGGGGCCTACTACGAGCAGTACTTC. This sequence encodes CASSKSGAYYEQYF.

The rearrangement uses TRBV4-2 and TRBJ1-2, with 7 bases aligning to TRBD1. J was trimmed by 3 bases and V by 1 base; bases with no gene match: 14. The germline gives CDR1 LGHNA, CDR2 YNFKEQ. The length of the CDR3 is 18 residues. DNA for the CDR3: TGTGCCAGCAGCCAAGCTTCGGGACAGAATACGGTCTACTATGGCTACACCTTC. Translated, it gives CASSQASGQNTVYYGYTF.

Regarding this clone: No DNA is shown, since the ends of the CDR3 on it are uncertain; the CDR3 is the one TCRdb lists. The V gene is TRBV21-1, the J gene TRBJ2-3; the table's TRBD2 call for D was not verified on the DNA. TRBV21-1 has pseudogene status. The CDR3 is 18 residues long, counting both termini. CDR3 protein: CASSKEMAVAVGTDTQYF.

This clone was counted a single time. The chain uses TRBV7-2 and TRBJ2-3; 7 positions agree with TRBD1. After removal of 5 bases from V and 4 bases from J, the junction contained 6 bases not matched to a gene. Germline V lookup: CDR1 SGHTA, CDR2 FQGNSA. The CDR3 sequence is 14 residues long. The DNA for the CDR3 is TGTGCCAGCAGCCGGGGACAGCTCCCAGATACGCAGTATTTT. Its protein is CASSRGQLPDTQYF. Variable domain in full (rest from reference TRBV7-2 and TRBJ2-3): GAGVSQSPSNKVTEKGKDVELRCDPISGHTALYWYRQSLGQGLEFLIYFQGNSAPDKSGLPSDRFSAERTGGSVSTLTIQRTQQEDSAVYLCASSRGQLPDTQYFGPGTRLTVL.

The chain uses TRBV5-1 and TRBJ2-7; D perhaps matches TRBD2 (6 bases). Germline-derived CDR1 and CDR2 are SGHRS and YFSETQ. The CDR3 runs 18 residues. Trimming took 1 base from V and 0 from J, leaving 20 bases between them. The CDR3 nucleotides are TGCGCCAGCAGCTTGATGGTTATCGCCCGGGAGAGCTCCTACGAGCAGTACTTC. This encodes CASSLMVIARESSYEQYF.

This rearrangement joins TRBV3-1 (or the pseudogene TRBV3-2) to TRBJ1-6; 9 bases are a match to TRBD1. With V trimmed by 4 bases and J by 8 bases, 6 bases remained unmatched. The CDR3 spans 15 residues. Germline lookup yields CDR1 LGHDT and CDR2 YNNKEL (reference sequence). This CDR3 is CASSLRDRVDSPLHF. The CDR3 DNA reads as TGTGCCAGCAGCCTCCGGGACAGGGTTGATTCACCCCTCCACTTT.